The rows below give T cell receptor beta chains drawn from one sample of a study of a mutant IDH1 vaccine in newly diagnosed glioma. TCRdb's table, derived via immunoSEQ multiplex PCR, lists solely in-frame clones and lacks some. The table has tens of thousands of clones, over 70% seen once. The sample was PBMCs, taken from a glioma patient treated with radiotherapy, temozolomide or both. The receptors derive from a man in his forties with glioma. Some clones in this sample may be carry-over from other donors' samples. Both conserved end residues are part of each CDR3. D genes are given only for firm matches.

v_gene | len | d_gene | CDR3aa
TRBV5-6 | 16 | - | CASSLMGGRETYEQYF
TRBV6-5 | 15 | TRBD1 | CASSYTTGEDSPLHF
TRBV19 | 12 | - | CATGKTGNTIYF
TRBV30 | 12 | - | CAWNLHPYEQYF
TRBV10-3 | 13 | - | CAISEGVVREQYF
TRBV12-5 | 12 | - | CASGLAGRTIYF
TRBV6-6 | 15 | - | CASSSPGGVSPEAFF
TRBV9 | 13 | - | CASSARRGTEAFF
TRBV30 | 11 | - | CAWQGFNEQYF
TRBV7-9 | 11 | - | CASSLEGALHF
TRBV10-1 | 14 | - | CASSELGRSGELFF
TRBV6-5 | 15 | TRBD1 | CASNRQGAMNTEAFF
TRBV4-2 | 15 | - | CASSPGTAGGYGYTF
TRBV30 | 14 | - | CAWTRGGFGQPQHF
TRBV29-1 | 15 | TRBD1 | CSEGQGRSYNSPLHF
TRBV5-1 | 12 | - | CASSLGQSGYTF
TRBV2 | 15 | - | CASSEAPKGNSPLHF
TRBV6-4 | 14 | - | CASSDGNRYNEQFF
TRBV6-5 | 14 | - | CASSYSGVNTEAFF
TRBV7-9 | 15 | - | CASSSVGTARWEQYF
TRBV29-1 | 14 | TRBD1 | CSVGDRFSNYGYTF
TRBV12-2 | 20 | - | CASRLVWAGGPQDRTDTQYF
TRBV6-4 | 15 | - | CASVVWGPLTDTQYF
TRBV5-1 | 18 | TRBD1 | CASSFGRDRGKSNDEQFF
TRBV14 | 15 | - | CASSQEQNSNTEAFF
TRBV2 | 15 | - | CASPGGIWGNTEAFF
TRBV5-1 | 13 | - | CASSLQGGETQYF